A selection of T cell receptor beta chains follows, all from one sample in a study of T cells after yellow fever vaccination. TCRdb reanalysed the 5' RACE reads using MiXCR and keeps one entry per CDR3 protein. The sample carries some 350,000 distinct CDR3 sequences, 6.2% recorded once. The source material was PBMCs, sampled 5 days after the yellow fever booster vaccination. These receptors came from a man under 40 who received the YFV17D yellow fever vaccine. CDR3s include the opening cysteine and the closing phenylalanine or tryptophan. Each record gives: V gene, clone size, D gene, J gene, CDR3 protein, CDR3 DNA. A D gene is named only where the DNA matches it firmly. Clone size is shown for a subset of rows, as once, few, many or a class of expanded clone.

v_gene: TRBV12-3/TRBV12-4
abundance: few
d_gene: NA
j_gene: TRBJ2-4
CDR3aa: CASSLAQAVNIQYF
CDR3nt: TGTGCCAGCAGTTTAGCGCAGGCTGTGAACATTCAGTACTTC

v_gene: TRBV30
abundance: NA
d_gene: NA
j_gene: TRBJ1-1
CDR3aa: CAWSRGSTEAFF
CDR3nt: TGTGCCTGGAGTCGGGGGAGCACTGAAGCTTTCTTT

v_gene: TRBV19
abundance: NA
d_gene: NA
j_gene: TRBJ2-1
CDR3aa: CASSRRLAAVYEQFF
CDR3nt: TGTGCCAGTTCAAGGAGGCTAGCTGCGGTCTATGAGCAGTTCTTC

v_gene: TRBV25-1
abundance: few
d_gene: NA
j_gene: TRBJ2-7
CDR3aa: CASSELDELGEQYF
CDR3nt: TGTGCCAGCAGTGAATTGGACGAACTGGGGGAGCAGTACTTC

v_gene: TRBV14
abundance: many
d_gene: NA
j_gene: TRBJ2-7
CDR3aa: CASSQVLGGGTYEQYF
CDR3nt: TGTGCCAGCAGCCAAGTCTTGGGGGGAGGAACCTACGAGCAGTACTTC

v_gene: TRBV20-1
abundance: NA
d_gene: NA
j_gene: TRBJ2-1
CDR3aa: CSAGRLPNNEQFF
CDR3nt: TGCAGTGCTGGGCGACTACCCAACAATGAGCAGTTCTTC

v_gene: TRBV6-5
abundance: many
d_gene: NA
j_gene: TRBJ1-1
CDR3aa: CASSSQGTEAFF
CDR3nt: TGCGCCAGCAGCTCCCAGGGGACTGAAGCTTTCTTT

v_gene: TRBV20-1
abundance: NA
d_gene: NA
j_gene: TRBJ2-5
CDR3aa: CSVWTRETQYF
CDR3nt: TGCAGTGTTTGGACGCGGGAGACCCAGTACTTC

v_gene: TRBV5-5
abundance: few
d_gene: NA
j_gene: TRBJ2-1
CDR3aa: CASSFEDSYNEQFF
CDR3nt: TGTGCCAGCAGCTTTGAAGATTCCTACAATGAGCAGTTCTTC

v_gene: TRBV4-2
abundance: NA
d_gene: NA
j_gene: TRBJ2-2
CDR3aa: CASSQESTGRAGELFF
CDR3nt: TGTGCCAGCAGCCAAGAAAGTACAGGGCGTGCCGGGGAGCTGTTTTTT

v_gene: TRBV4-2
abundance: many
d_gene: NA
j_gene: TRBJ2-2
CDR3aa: CASSQDGWESGELFF
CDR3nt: TGTGCCAGCAGCCAAGATGGATGGGAGTCCGGGGAGCTGTTTTTT